This T cell receptor beta chain originates from a study of blood T cell repertoires in COVID-19. Overall study context: From T cells, B-cell-depleted T cells, or PBMCs came the material, which was cDNA or gDNA.

Per the original data handling: How many nucleated cells were present was estimated from reference gene primer amplification. Generated by immunoSEQ multiplex PCR, the TCRdb table keeps only in-frame clones and is missing some. The DNA gave D and trimming, while V, J and clone size come from that table. The sample has fewer than 250,000 clones, roughly 80% seen once. The V end was cut by 5 bases, the J end by 4 bases, with 6 bases between. Per the germline V gene, CDR1 is SGHVS and CDR2 is FNYEAQ. The CDR3 is 12 residues long. The receptor's source is a man in his fifties or sixties with acute or convalescent COVID-19. The sequencing input was peripheral blood. This sequence joins TRBV7-6 and TRBJ1-3; D unresolved. The CDR3 region is CASSPTGNTIYF. CDR3 nucleotides: TGTGCCAGCAGCCCAACAGGAAACACCATATATTTT.